Presented here are 25 T cell receptor beta chains from one specimen sequenced in a study of T cell responses to AZD1222 COVID-19 vaccine. Measured with immunoSEQ multiplex PCR; TCRdb has only the in-frame clones, and not every one. The repertoire holds 50,000 to 60,000 clones, with around 90% as singletons. The material sequenced was peripheral blood, taken on day 0 of AZD1222 vaccination. Source of these receptors: an adult in good health.

The chain has TRBV6-2 or TRBV6-3 and TRBJ2-7; 7 bases map to TRBD2. This CDR3 comprises 16 residues. Trimming removed 4 bases from V and 1 base from J; junction bases left unmatched: 10. Looked up from germline, CDR1 is MNHEY and CDR2 is SVGEGT. The CDR3 DNA is TGTGCCAGCAGTTTTCCCCTGACTAGCTTATCCTACGAGCAGTACTTC. Residues: CASSFPLTSLSYEQYF.

The chain combines TRBV14 with TRBJ1-2; D uncertain. V lost 1 base and J lost 8, with 11 bases in between. This CDR3 region has 13 residues. Germline V gives CDR1 SGHDN, CDR2 FVKESK. The CDR3 DNA reads TGTGCCAGCAGCCAAGCTTTTAGTGGGGGCTACACCTTC. Translation: CASSQAFSGGYTF.

The chain is built from TRBV6-2 or TRBV6-3 and TRBJ2-7, with TRBD2 matching over 10 bases. V was pared by 0 bases and J by 2 bases, with 19 bases of the junction left unmatched. The CDR3 extends over 21 amino acids. In germline, CDR1 is MNHEY, CDR2 SVGEGT. For the CDR3, the DNA is TGTGCCAGCAGTTACTCGCCCGACCCCAGGGATAGCGGGAGGCTCCCCTACGAGCAGTACTTC. Translation: CASSYSPDPRDSGRLPYEQYF.

The CDR3, as DNA: TGTGCCAGCAGCTTGGAAGTAGCGGGGGACACAGATACGCAGTATTTT. Encoded protein: CASSLEVAGDTDTQYF. J is TRBJ2-3 and V is TRBV5-4; 9 bases line up with TRBD2. The trim removed 0 bases at V and 2 bases at J, leaving 4 bases unmatched. Germline CDR1 reads SGHNT; CDR2 reads YYREEE (reference sequence). CDR3 length: 16 residues.

This chain links TRBV6-2 or TRBV6-3 with TRBJ1-5, with TRBD1 matching over 9 bases. The CDR3 covers 17 residues. The germline V gene has CDR1 MNHEY and CDR2 SVGEGT. The V and J ends lost 5 bases and 3 bases, in that order; junction bases with no gene match: 11. This chain's CDR3 is CASSTTQGTGNNQPQHF. Written as DNA, the CDR3 is TGTGCCAGCAGTACGACCCAAGGGACAGGGAACAATCAGCCCCAGCATTTT.

The V gene is TRBV6-5, the J gene TRBJ1-6, with 10 bases that match TRBD1. Germline V gene lookup returns CDR1 MNHEY and CDR2 SVGAGI. The trim removed 4 bases at V and 10 bases at J, leaving 7 bases unmatched. There are 15 residues in the CDR3. The CDR3 region is CASSLGQGVGSPLHF. The CDR3 region has the DNA TGTGCCAGCAGTTTAGGACAGGGGGTAGGATCACCCCTCCACTTT.

The chain employs TRBV6-5 and TRBJ1-5; weak D call: TRBD1 (5 bases). This CDR3 has 14 amino acids. V was pared by 6 bases and J by 6 bases, with 15 bases between. Per germline, CDR1 MNHEY and CDR2 SVGAGI. CDR3 in amino acids: CASSGGRAGQPQHF. Written as DNA, the CDR3 is TGTGCCAGCAGCGGAGGCAGGGCGGGTCAGCCCCAGCATTTT.

The chain has TRBV2 and TRBJ2-1; 11 bases map to TRBD2. CDR1 and CDR2 (germline): SNHLY, FYNNEI. The CDR3 totals 15 residues. V lost 5 bases and J lost 7; bases outside the gene matches: 7. The CDR3 here is CASSFSGRAWNEQFF. DNA for the CDR3: TGTGCCAGCAGTTTTAGCGGGAGGGCATGGAATGAGCAGTTCTTC.

This sequence joins TRBV11-2 and TRBJ2-3; 9 bases align to TRBD2. The V and J ends lost 3 bases and 3 bases, in that order; junction bases with no gene match: 4. The CDR3 runs 15 residues. Germline assignment: CDR1 SGHAT and CDR2 FQNNGV. DNA for the CDR3: TGTGCCAGCAGCTTTCCGGGACTAGCTACAGATACGCAGTATTTT. Amino acids: CASSFPGLATDTQYF.

This clone showed up just once. V and J are TRBV6-2 or TRBV6-3 and TRBJ2-1; 10 nucleotides line up with TRBD2. V shed 5 bases and J 10 bases; nucleotides not matched to a gene: 14. Per germline, CDR1 MNHEY and CDR2 SVGEGT. This CDR3 is 16 amino acids long. The CDR3 spells CASSPPRRLAGGEQFF. The CDR3, as DNA: TGTGCCAGCAGTCCCCCGCGCCGACTAGCGGGCGGGGAGCAGTTCTTC.

The chain recombines TRBV7-8 with TRBJ2-1; 10 bases map to TRBD1. V shed 5 bases and J 4 bases; nucleotides not matched to a gene: 11. The germline gives CDR1 SGHVS, CDR2 FQNEAQ. CDR3 length: 17 residues. In nucleotides, the CDR3 is TGTGCCAGCAGCCCAACAGTCCGGGACAGGGGTTACAATGAGCAGTTCTTC. This gives the protein CASSPTVRDRGYNEQFF.

The rearrangement uses TRBV12-3 or TRBV12-4 and TRBJ1-2; 8 positions agree with TRBD1. The trim removed 6 bases at V and 8 bases at J, leaving 2 bases unmatched. This CDR3 spans 11 amino acids. DNA for the CDR3: TGTGCCAGCAGGGACAGGGTAGGCTACACCTTC. It translates to CASRDRVGYTF.

The chain employs TRBV30 and TRBJ2-3; 8 bases align to TRBD2. The V segment lost 5 bases and the J segment 2 bases; nucleotides outside the gene matches: 9. The CDR3 loop spans 15 amino acids. Germline-derived CDR1 and CDR2 are GTSNPN and SVGIG (reference sequence). The CDR3 DNA is TGTGCCTGGGGAGGACTAGCCAAGTACACAGATACGCAGTATTTT. Protein sequence: CAWGGLAKYTDTQYF.

The CDR3 bases are TGTGCCAGCAGCTTGAGAACAGGACAGGGACCAGGAGGCACTGAAGCTTTCTTT. As protein: CASSLRTGQGPGGTEAFF. The chain joins TRBV5-6 to TRBJ1-1, with 8 bases that match TRBD1. The CDR3 spans 18 residues. The V and J ends lost 1 base and 4 bases, in that order; junction bases with no gene match: 15. Germline CDR1 is SGHDT and CDR2 is YYEEEE.

This chain links TRBV9 with TRBJ1-3; no clear D gene. Trimming removed 3 bases from V and 0 bases from J, with 10 bases in between. Germline loops: CDR1 SGDLS, CDR2 YYNGEE. This CDR3 has 15 residues. The CDR3 is CASSARQSSGNTIYF. CDR3 coding DNA: TGTGCCAGCAGCGCTAGACAAAGCTCTGGAAACACCATATATTTT. Combining the CDR3 with reference TRBV9 and TRBJ1-3 gives the whole variable domain DSGVTQTPKHLITATGQRVTLRCSPRSGDLSVYWYQQSLDQGLQFLIQYYNGEERAKGNILERFSAQQFPDLHSELNLSSLELGDSALYFCASSARQSSGNTIYFGEGSWLTVV.

V and J are TRBV10-3 and TRBJ2-6; D call uncertain. Germline V gene sequence: CDR1 ENHRY, CDR2 SYGVKD. This CDR3 has 15 residues. V lost 3 bases and J 0 bases, leaving 6 bases between the germline ends. The CDR3 bases are TGTGCCATCAGTGAAATGGGCTCTGGGGCCAACGTCCTGACTTTC. Translated, it gives CAISEMGSGANVLTF.

The chain recombines TRBV24-1 with TRBJ1-2; no firm D call. V gave up 0 bases and J gave up 5 bases, with 6 bases separating them. The CDR3 has 13 amino acids. The germline gives CDR1 KGHDR, CDR2 SFDVKD. CDR3 nucleotides: TGTGCCACCAGTGATTTGTTAGGGTATGGCTACACCTTC. It encodes CATSDLLGYGYTF.

The CDR3: CSGDHSYNEQFF. In DNA, the CDR3 is TGCAGCGGGGACCACTCCTACAATGAGCAGTTCTTC. The chain is built from TRBV29-1 and TRBJ2-1, with D perhaps assigned TRBD1 or TRBD2 (5 bases each). CDR3 size: 12 residues. Per the germline V gene, CDR1 is SQVTM and CDR2 is ANQGSEA. V lost 7 bases and J 0 bases, leaving 7 bases between the germline ends.

This clone was counted between two and nine times. J is TRBJ2-7 and V is TRBV11-2, with D possibly being TRBD2 (5 bases). Between the trimmed V and J ends, which lost 1 base and 5 bases, there was a span of 15 bases. CDR3 length: 15 amino acids. Germline assignment: CDR1 SGHAT and CDR2 FQNNGV. CDR3 protein: CASSLVAGFGNEQYF. CDR3 in DNA: TGTGCCAGCAGCTTAGTCGCGGGTTTTGGGAACGAGCAGTACTTC.

This clone showed up just a few times. The rearrangement uses TRBV6-1 and TRBJ2-7; D call uncertain. Germline V gene lookup returns CDR1 MNHNS and CDR2 SASEGT. This CDR3 is built from 15 residues. Trimming took 1 base from V and 0 from J, leaving 10 bases between them. The CDR3: CASSEGTYSSYEQYF. The DNA for the CDR3 is TGTGCCAGCAGTGAAGGGACGTATAGCTCCTACGAGCAGTACTTC.

For the CDR3, the DNA is TGTGCCAGCAGTGAAGCGCTTCGGCTAGCGGGACTCAATGAGCAGTTCTTC. As protein: CASSEALRLAGLNEQFF. V is TRBV2 and J is TRBJ2-1, with 9 bases lining up with TRBD2. The germline V gene has CDR1 SNHLY and CDR2 FYNNEI. The CDR3 totals 17 residues. Germline trimming cut 0 bases from V and 6 bases from J; bases unmatched to any gene: 9. Filled out from reference TRBV2 and TRBJ2-1, the complete variable domain reads EPEVTQTPSHQVTQMGQEVILRCVPISNHLYFYWYRQILGQKVEFLVSFYNNEISEKSEIFDDQFSVERPDGSNFTLKIRSTKLEDSAMYFCASSEALRLAGLNEQFFGPGTRLTVL.

This rearrangement joins TRBV6-4 to TRBJ1-1; D not resolved. V lost 6 bases to trimming and J lost 8 bases, with 1 base between them. The CDR3 sequence is 8 residues long. Germline V CDR1 and CDR2: MRHNA, SNTAGT. This chain's CDR3 is CASREAFF. CDR3 coding DNA: TGTGCCAGCAGAGAAGCTTTCTTT.

The genes are TRBV19 and TRBJ1-5, with D uncertain. The CDR3 is made up of 13 amino acids. The germline gives CDR1 LNHDA, CDR2 SQIVND (reference sequence). Trimming took 1 base from V and 5 from J, leaving 6 bases between them. The DNA of the CDR3 is TGTGCCAGTAGTATAGTACTGGATCAGCCCCAGCATTTT. This encodes CASSIVLDQPQHF.

The chain recombines TRBV19 with TRBJ1-1; possibly TRBD1 for D (5 bases). There are 15 residues in the CDR3. The V and J ends lost 4 bases and 1 base respectively, with 13 bases between them. CDR1 is LNHDA, CDR2 SQIVND, per germline (reference sequence). The CDR3 coding sequence is TGTGCCAGTAGTACACCGGGACGGAGGAACACTGAAGCTTTCTTT. Its translation: CASSTPGRRNTEAFF.

The chain recombines TRBV4-1 with TRBJ1-3; D uncertain. Germline V gene data show CDR1 as MGHRA and CDR2 as YSYEKL. The CDR3 loop spans 16 amino acids. V was trimmed by 1 base and J by 0 bases, leaving 10 bases between them. The CDR3 DNA sequence: TGCGCCAGCAGCCAAGCCTCCGAATACTCTGGAAACACCATATATTTT. Translation gives CASSQASEYSGNTIYF.